Listed below are T cell receptor beta chains from one sample, sequenced in a study of T-cell memory formation after mild COVID-19. TCRdb itself ran the 5' RACE reads through MiXCR, one entry per CDR3 protein. The repertoire includes more than 350,000 distinct CDR3 sequences, roughly 21% of them detected once, and around an eighth sits in the top ten. The sequenced sample was PBMCs or a T cell subset sorted from them (not recorded which). The receptor set was obtained from an adult woman who had mild COVID-19 (a few samples of this study predate the infection). Cell type and time point are not known. Each CDR3 is given with its conserved first and last residue. Each record gives: clone size, D gene, J gene, V gene, CDR3 DNA, CDR3 protein. D genes are given only for firm matches. Clone size is stated in some rows and not others, as once, few, many or a class when expanded.

clone_size: few
d_call: TRBD2
j_call: TRBJ2-1
v_call: TRBV5-1
cdr3_nt: TGCGCCAGCAGCTTGTTGGGACTAGCGGACAATGAGCAGTTCTTC
cdr3_aa: CASSLLGLADNEQFF

clone_size: few
d_call: -
j_call: TRBJ2-1
v_call: TRBV9
cdr3_nt: TGTGCCAGCAGCGTAGAGAGTACCCTCACCTTCTCCTACAATGAGCAGTTCTTC
cdr3_aa: CASSVESTLTFSYNEQFF

clone_size: -
d_call: TRBD2
j_call: TRBJ2-7
v_call: TRBV3-1
cdr3_nt: TGTGCCAGCAGCCAAGAGGCGACTAGCGGTAGATACGAGCAGTACTTC
cdr3_aa: CASSQEATSGRYEQYF

clone_size: -
d_call: -
j_call: TRBJ1-2
v_call: TRBV7-2
cdr3_nt: TGTGCCAGCAGCCGAGACAGGACCTTTAGCACCTTC
cdr3_aa: CASSRDRTFSTF

clone_size: few
d_call: -
j_call: TRBJ1-4
v_call: TRBV6-2/TRBV6-3
cdr3_nt: TGTGCCAGCAGTTACTCCTCGGACAATGAAAAACTGTTTTTT
cdr3_aa: CASSYSSDNEKLFF

clone_size: few
d_call: -
j_call: TRBJ2-7
v_call: TRBV4-1
cdr3_nt: TGCGCCAGCAGCCAAGCGACAGGGAGGTTCTACGAGCAGTACTTC
cdr3_aa: CASSQATGRFYEQYF

clone_size: -
d_call: -
j_call: TRBJ1-2
v_call: TRBV9
cdr3_nt: TGTGCCAGCAGTGAGGGTAGGCGCGGGCCCCGGGCCGGGTATGGCTACACCTTC
cdr3_aa: CASSEGRRGPRAGYGYTF

clone_size: many
d_call: -
j_call: TRBJ2-3
v_call: TRBV7-9
cdr3_nt: TGTGCCAGCAGAAATGGGGATACGCAGTATTTT
cdr3_aa: CASRNGDTQYF

clone_size: many
d_call: TRBD2
j_call: TRBJ2-3
v_call: TRBV7-3
cdr3_nt: TGTGCCAGCAGCTCGGGACTAGCGGGAGATACGCAGTATTTT
cdr3_aa: CASSSGLAGDTQYF

clone_size: -
d_call: -
j_call: TRBJ2-3
v_call: TRBV5-1
cdr3_nt: TGCGCCAGCAGCTTCGGGATCGTGGGAGCAGATACGCAGTATTTT
cdr3_aa: CASSFGIVGADTQYF

clone_size: -
d_call: -
j_call: TRBJ2-7
v_call: TRBV13
cdr3_nt: TGTGCCAGCAGCTCCGGGTTACGACCTCACGAGCAGTACTTC
cdr3_aa: CASSSGLRPHEQYF

clone_size: -
d_call: -
j_call: TRBJ2-1
v_call: TRBV2
cdr3_nt: TGTGCCAGCGCGGACGGGTCCTACAATGAGCAGTTCTTC
cdr3_aa: CASADGSYNEQFF

clone_size: few
d_call: -
j_call: TRBJ2-1
v_call: TRBV7-9
cdr3_nt: TGTGCCAGCACACCCGATTCCCCCTACAATGAGCAGTTCTTC
cdr3_aa: CASTPDSPYNEQFF

clone_size: -
d_call: -
j_call: TRBJ2-3
v_call: TRBV19
cdr3_nt: TGTGCCAGTAGTATAGCTAGCACAGATACGCAGTATTTT
cdr3_aa: CASSIASTDTQYF

clone_size: -
d_call: TRBD1
j_call: TRBJ2-7
v_call: TRBV6-5
cdr3_nt: TGTGCCAGCAGTTACCAACGGGACAGGACCTACGAGCAGTACTTC
cdr3_aa: CASSYQRDRTYEQYF

clone_size: few
d_call: -
j_call: TRBJ2-1
v_call: TRBV9
cdr3_nt: TGTGCCAGCAGCGTAGGATCGAGCGGGCAGTTCTTC
cdr3_aa: CASSVGSSGQFF

clone_size: -
d_call: -
j_call: TRBJ2-7
v_call: TRBV5-1
cdr3_nt: TGCGCCAGCAAACGGACAGAGAGCTCCTACGAGCAGTACTTC
cdr3_aa: CASKRTESSYEQYF

clone_size: many
d_call: -
j_call: TRBJ1-1
v_call: TRBV4-1
cdr3_nt: TGCGCCAGCAGCCTCCGGGCAGGGGACAACACTGAAGCTTTCTTT
cdr3_aa: CASSLRAGDNTEAFF

clone_size: few
d_call: TRBD2
j_call: TRBJ2-1
v_call: TRBV5-6
cdr3_nt: TGTGCCAGCAGCTTGGGGACTAGCGGACCGAGGGTTTACAATGAGCAGTTCTTC
cdr3_aa: CASSLGTSGPRVYNEQFF

clone_size: few
d_call: -
j_call: TRBJ2-7
v_call: TRBV7-8
cdr3_nt: TGTGCCAGCAGCCGCAGACCCCAGACCCACGAGCAGTACTTC
cdr3_aa: CASSRRPQTHEQYF